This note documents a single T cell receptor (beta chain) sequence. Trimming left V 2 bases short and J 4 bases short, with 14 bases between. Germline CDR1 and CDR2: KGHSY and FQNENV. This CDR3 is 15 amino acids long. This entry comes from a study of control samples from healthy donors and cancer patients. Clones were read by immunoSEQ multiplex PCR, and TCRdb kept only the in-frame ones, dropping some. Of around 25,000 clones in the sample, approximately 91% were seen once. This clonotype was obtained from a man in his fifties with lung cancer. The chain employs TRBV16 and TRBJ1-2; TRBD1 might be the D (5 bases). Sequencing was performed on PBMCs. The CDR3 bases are TGTGCCAGCAGCCAAGGGCAGGGAGACCTCTATGGCTACACCTTC. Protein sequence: CASSQGQGDLYGYTF.